The 18 T cell receptor beta chains in this list originate from one sample, sequenced in a study of identical twins. Each CDR3 protein gets one entry after TCRdb re-called the 5' RACE reads with MiXCR. Among about 690,000 distinct CDR3 sequences listed, 5.5% to 6.5% were seen once. The sequencing input was naive T cells sorted from blood. These receptors were taken from a man younger than 30 in good health.

This clonotype occurred a few times. The chain links TRBV10-3 to TRBJ2-7, with 8 nucleotides matching TRBD1. The V segment lost 6 bases and the J segment 5 bases; nucleotides outside the gene matches: 6. The CDR3 totals 13 residues. Germline V gives CDR1 ENHRY, CDR2 SYGVKD. The CDR3 DNA reads as TGTGCCATCAGCGGACAGGGCACCCACGAGCAGTACTTC. It specifies CAISGQGTHEQYF.

This clonotype was counted only a few times. V usage is TRBV24-1 and J usage is TRBJ2-3, with D hard to call. The CDR3 spans 16 residues. V lost 7 bases and J 1 base, leaving 17 bases between the germline ends. The germline gives CDR1 KGHDR, CDR2 SFDVKD. This CDR3 reads CATSGPAGLGTDTQYF. Here the CDR3 DNA reads TGTGCCACCAGCGGTCCAGCCGGTTTGGGCACAGATACGCAGTATTTT.

There are a few counts of this clonotype. The chain couples TRBV5-5 to TRBJ2-2; tentatively, D is TRBD1 (6 bases). The V gene's germline CDR1 is SGHKS and CDR2 YYEKEE (reference sequence). V lost 4 bases, J lost 3 bases, and 19 bases lay in between. CDR3 length: 17 amino acids. The CDR3 nucleotides are TGTGCCAGCAGCCTCGAACCCGGGACAACGTACACCGGGGAGCTGTTTTTT. Protein: CASSLEPGTTYTGELFF.

This clonotype was seen at least ten times. The chain combines TRBV29-1 with TRBJ1-1, with TRBD1 matching over 8 bases. Germline trimming cut 6 bases from V and 4 bases from J; bases unmatched to any gene: 7. Germline V gives CDR1 SQVTM, CDR2 ANQGSEA. The length of the CDR3 is 13 residues. CDR3 region: CSVNTGGGTEAFF. The CDR3 DNA reads TGCAGCGTCAACACAGGGGGGGGCACTGAAGCTTTCTTT. The full variable domain, rest sourced from reference TRBV29-1 and TRBJ1-1, is SAVISQKPSRDICQRGTSLTIQCQVDSQVTMMFWYRQQPGQSLTLIATANQGSEATYESGFVIDKFPISRPNLTFSTLTVSNMSPEDSSIYLCSVNTGGGTEAFFGQGTRLTVV.

Ten or more counts support this clonotype. This sequence joins TRBV5-1 and TRBJ1-1; D is perhaps TRBD1 (5 bases). Germline V gene lookup returns CDR1 SGHRS and CDR2 YFSETQ. The CDR3 totals 16 residues. Deletions cut 0 bases from V and 0 bases from J, with 12 bases between. The CDR3: CASSLEVAGMNTEAFF. The CDR3 nucleotides are TGCGCCAGCAGCTTGGAAGTGGCAGGGATGAACACTGAAGCTTTCTTT. Using reference TRBV5-1 and TRBJ1-1 for the parts outside the CDR3, the full variable domain is KAGVTQTPRYLIKTRGQQVTLSCSPISGHRSVSWYQQTPGQGLQFLFEYFSETQRNKGNFPGRFSGRQFSNSRSEMNVSTLELGDSALYLCASSLEVAGMNTEAFFGQGTRLTVV.

This clonotype was found many times. This chain links TRBV25-1 with TRBJ2-3; 11 bases line up with TRBD1. Germline V lookup: CDR1 MGHDK, CDR2 SYGVNS. The V gene end was trimmed by 7 bases and the J gene end by 8 bases; junction bases not matched to a gene: 11. There are 15 residues in the CDR3. Here the CDR3 reads CASNRTGGGPGTQYF. As DNA, the CDR3 is TGTGCCAGCAACCGGACAGGGGGCGGTCCGGGTACGCAGTATTTT.

The chain has TRBV18 and TRBJ2-5; 10 bases align to TRBD1. This CDR3 is built from 16 residues. V shed 2 bases and J 2 bases; nucleotides not matched to a gene: 5. Looked up from germline, CDR1 is KGHSH and CDR2 is LQKENI. For the CDR3, the DNA is TGTGCCAGCTCACCAGGGACAGGGGTCCTTCAAGAGACCCAGTACTTC. Protein sequence: CASSPGTGVLQETQYF.

This clonotype was seen more than once but under ten times. The chain uses TRBV11-2 and TRBJ2-5; D tentatively fits TRBD1 or TRBD2 (6 bases each). The CDR3 has 17 residues. CDR1 SGHAT and CDR2 FQNNGV come from the germline V gene. The germline V and J ends were trimmed by 4 bases and 2 bases, with 20 bases remaining between them. CDR3 nucleotide sequence: TGTGCCAGCAGCTCCCGGGTGGGGGGCTGGAGGCAAGAGACCCAGTACTTC. This codes for CASSSRVGGWRQETQYF.

As for this clonotype: A read error may be the cause here, since a much bigger clone is one base away. This CDR3 fails to terminate in the conserved phenylalanine or tryptophan, so it likely reflects a read error. This chain connects TRBV3-1 to TRBJ2-7; weak D call: TRBD1 (5 bases). Germline loops: CDR1 LGHDT, CDR2 YNNKEL (reference sequence). The CDR3 has 13 residues. V was cut by 0 bases and J by 6 bases, with 9 bases left in between. The CDR3 bases are TGTGCCAGCAGCCAAGATCTTGGGGCCGAGCAGTACGGC. Its translation: CASSQDLGAEQYG.

This clonotype has just a few counts. The chain couples TRBV6-2 or TRBV6-3 to TRBJ2-1; D gene ambiguous. CDR1 is MNHEY, CDR2 SVGEGT, per germline. V was shortened by 8 bases and J by 0 bases, with 11 bases between the two germline ends. The CDR3 runs 14 residues. As DNA, the CDR3 is TGTGCCAGCTGGGCGGAAAGCTCCTACAATGAGCAGTTCTTC. Translated: CASWAESSYNEQFF.

This chain uses TRBV25-1 with TRBJ2-7; 7 positions match TRBD1. This CDR3 spans 15 amino acids. V trimming: 6 bases; J trimming: 6 bases; junction bases outside the gene matches: 14. Germline CDR1 MGHDK, CDR2 SYGVNS. Here the CDR3 reads CASSHRRGQSAEQYF. CDR3 bases: TGTGCCAGCAGCCACCGACGGGGACAGTCTGCCGAGCAGTACTTC.

Written as DNA, the CDR3 is TGCAGCGTTGATCAGGGGGCGGATACTGAAGCTTTCTTT. It yields the protein CSVDQGADTEAFF. The chain has TRBV29-1 and TRBJ1-1; 8 nucleotides agree with TRBD1. V lost 3 bases and J lost 5; bases outside the gene matches: 5. This CDR3 has 13 amino acids. Germline CDR1 is SQVTM and CDR2 is ANQGSEA. The variable domain in full, with the rest retrieved from reference TRBV29-1 and TRBJ1-1, is SAVISQKPSRDICQRGTSLTIQCQVDSQVTMMFWYRQQPGQSLTLIATANQGSEATYESGFVIDKFPISRPNLTFSTLTVSNMSPEDSSIYLCSVDQGADTEAFFGQGTRLTVV.

The V gene is TRBV12-3 or TRBV12-4, the J gene TRBJ1-2; D is uncertain. This CDR3 contains 13 residues. V lost 6 bases and J lost 5, with 13 bases in between. CDR3 bases: TGTGCCAGCAGCCCTCTGGGCGCGTATGGCTACACCTTC. Protein: CASSPLGAYGYTF.

This clonotype was counted at least ten times. This chain joins TRBV4-2 and TRBJ2-5, with 11 bases that match TRBD2. The V gene end was trimmed by 4 bases and the J gene end by 5 bases; junction bases not matched to a gene: 6. This CDR3 comprises 15 residues. Looked up from germline, CDR1 is LGHNA and CDR2 is YNFKEQ. CDR3 loop: CASSLTSGSGETQYF. The CDR3 DNA reads TGTGCCAGCAGCCTAACTAGCGGGAGTGGGGAGACCCAGTACTTC.

This clonotype has ten or more counts. The chain links TRBV5-5 to TRBJ1-5, with no clear D. The length of the CDR3 is 15 residues. Germline-derived CDR1 and CDR2 are SGHKS and YYEKEE (reference sequence). Trimming took 0 bases from V and 8 from J, leaving 15 bases between them. This CDR3 is CASSLETGEWEPQHF. The CDR3 DNA is TGTGCCAGCAGCTTGGAGACCGGGGAGTGGGAGCCCCAGCATTTT.

V and J are TRBV2 and TRBJ1-4; maybe TRBD1 (5 bases). CDR3 length equals 15 residues. Trimming pared 6 bases from V and 5 bases from J, leaving 16 bases between. Germline-derived CDR1 and CDR2 are SNHLY and FYNNEI. CDR3 in DNA: TGTGCCAGCAGAGAGTCTCAAGGGGTAAATGAAAAACTGTTTTTT. Translated, it gives CASRESQGVNEKLFF.

This clonotype was counted at least ten times. The chain recombines TRBV5-6 with TRBJ1-5; a weak D match, TRBD1 (5 bases). The CDR3 is 15 residues long. V was clipped by 3 bases and J by 6 bases, with 16 bases between them. Germline V gene data show CDR1 as SGHDT and CDR2 as YYEEEE. The chain's CDR3 is CASSWGGQGGQPQHF. The CDR3 DNA follows: TGTGCCAGCAGCTGGGGAGGTCAGGGCGGTCAGCCCCAGCATTTT.

At least ten counts were recorded for this clonotype. This chain connects TRBV5-6 to TRBJ2-5; no clear D gene. The CDR3 consists of 13 residues. Trimming removed 1 base at V and 4 bases at J, with 8 bases between. Germline V gene data show CDR1 as SGHDT and CDR2 as YYEEEE. CDR3 in DNA: TGTGCCAGCAGCTTGAGTAGTGCAGAGACCCAGTACTTC. Amino acids: CASSLSSAETQYF.